This T cell receptor (beta chain) was profiled in a study of blood T cell repertoires in COVID-19. Study summary: The United States, Italy and Spain provided the acute and convalescent COVID-19 samples. From T cells, B-cell-depleted T cells, or PBMCs came the material, which was cDNA or gDNA.

The V and J ends lost 4 bases and 9 bases respectively, with 10 bases between them. From germline, CDR1 is MDHEN and CDR2 SYDVKM. CDR3 length: 11 amino acids. Per the authors' pipeline: Using reference gene primer amplification, nucleated cell counts were estimated. Assay used: immunoSEQ multiplex PCR; TCRdb lists only in-frame clones, some missing. V, J and clone size reflect that table, while D and trimming were determined from the DNA. The sample shows approximately 190,000 clones, 88% of them seen only once. The sequencing input was peripheral blood. The chain recombines TRBV28 with TRBJ2-7; weak D call: TRBD2 (5 bases). This clonotype was obtained from a man aged 70-80 years with active or convalescent COVID-19. The CDR3 DNA follows: TGTGCCAGCAGTTCAGGACTTATGCAGTACTTC. Translating it yields CASSSGLMQYF.